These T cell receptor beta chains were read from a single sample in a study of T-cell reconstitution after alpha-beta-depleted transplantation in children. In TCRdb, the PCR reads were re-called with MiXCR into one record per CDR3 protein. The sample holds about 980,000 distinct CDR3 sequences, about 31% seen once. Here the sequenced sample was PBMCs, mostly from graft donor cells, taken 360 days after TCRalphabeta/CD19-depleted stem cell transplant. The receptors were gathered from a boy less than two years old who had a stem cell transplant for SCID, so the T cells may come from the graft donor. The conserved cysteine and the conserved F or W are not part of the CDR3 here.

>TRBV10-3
AISGGARASSPLH
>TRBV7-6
ASSLFEHRPAMGAF
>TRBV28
ASRPGTSSGNTIY
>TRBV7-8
ASTLGLFNQPQH
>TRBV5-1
ASREAALNTEAF
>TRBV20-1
SATNLRSVRPQH
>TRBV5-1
ASSFEGRPNTGELF
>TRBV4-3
ASSPDRAYTEAF
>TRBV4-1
ASSQDNSGGRYYEQY
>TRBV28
ASRARQGGRQETQY
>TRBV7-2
ASSKGRLAEAF
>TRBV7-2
ASRVTGGILGEQF
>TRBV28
ASSPNFITYEQY
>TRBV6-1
ASSRGYNEKLF
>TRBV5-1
ASSPALAGVPYEQY
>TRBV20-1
SAIGLGVFSYNEQF
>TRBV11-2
ASSLRPEPGPRLGTQY
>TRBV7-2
ASSVEASGGSYNEQF
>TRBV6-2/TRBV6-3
ASSYREDQPQH
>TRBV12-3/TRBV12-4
ASGPRGALSNQPQH
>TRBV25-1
ASRGRSYEQY
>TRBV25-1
ASTRGDSPYEQY
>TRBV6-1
ASNGGGTNSYEQY
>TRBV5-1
ASSLAGTSVYNEQF
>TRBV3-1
ASSQVTGVSPLH
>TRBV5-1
ASSSRVLGTEAF
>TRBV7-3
ASRYFSANTEAF
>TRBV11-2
ASSRILAGGPKETQY
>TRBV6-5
ASSYRRGGPKDIQY
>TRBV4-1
ASSQVPGTGLREQY
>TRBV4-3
ASSQEQANTGELF
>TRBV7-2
ASSLAGGRNTEAF
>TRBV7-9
ASSLQVGGWETQY
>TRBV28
ASSLLVRGGYT
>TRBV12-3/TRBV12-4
ASSLDVNEQF
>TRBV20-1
SALVLAGSTDTQY
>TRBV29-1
SVVGDHRGRSNEQF
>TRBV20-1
SATDRPNYGYT
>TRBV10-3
AISESGLGSGGETQY
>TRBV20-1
SASRTGVSYEQY
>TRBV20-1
SARPRYRGLAGELF
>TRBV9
ASSVDGRVGTQY
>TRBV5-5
ASSSWTVPNEKLF
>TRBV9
ASSVVASGANTGELF
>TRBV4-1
ASSQGSTRTTTNEKLF